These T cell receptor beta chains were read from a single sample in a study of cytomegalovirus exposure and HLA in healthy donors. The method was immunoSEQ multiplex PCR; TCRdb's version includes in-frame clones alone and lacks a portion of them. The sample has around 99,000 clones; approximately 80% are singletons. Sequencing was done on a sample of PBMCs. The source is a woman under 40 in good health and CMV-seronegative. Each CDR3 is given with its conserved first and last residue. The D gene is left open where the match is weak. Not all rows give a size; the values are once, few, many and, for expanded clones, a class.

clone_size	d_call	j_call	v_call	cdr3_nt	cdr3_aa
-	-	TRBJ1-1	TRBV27	TGTGCCAGCGGCTACACTGAAGCTTTCTTT	CASGYTEAFF
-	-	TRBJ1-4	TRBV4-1	TGCGCCAGCAGCCTAGGAGGCGACGGCGAAAAACTGTTTTTT	CASSLGGDGEKLFF
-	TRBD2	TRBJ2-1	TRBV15	TGTGCCACCAGCACGGGGGGGGAGTTCTCCTACAATGAGCAGTTCTTC	CATSTGGEFSYNEQFF
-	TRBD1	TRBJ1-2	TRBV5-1	TGCGCCAGCAGCTTGGAGGCAGGGGGTGTTGGCTACACCTTC	CASSLEAGGVGYTF
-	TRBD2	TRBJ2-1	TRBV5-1	TGCGCCAGCAGCTTTACCTATAGCGGGAATGGTGAGCAGTTCTTC	CASSFTYSGNGEQFF
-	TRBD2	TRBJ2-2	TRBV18	TGTGCCAGCTCACCATACGACGGGAGGGCCCCCGGGGAGCTGTTTTTT	CASSPYDGRAPGELFF
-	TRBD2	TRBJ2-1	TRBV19	TGTGCCAGTAGTATTATGACTAGCGGGAGTTATGAGCAGTTCTTC	CASSIMTSGSYEQFF
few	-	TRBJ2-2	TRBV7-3	TGTGCCAGCAGCTATCGTCCCTCCGGGGAGCTGTTTTTT	CASSYRPSGELFF
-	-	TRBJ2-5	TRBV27	TGTGCCAGCAGTTTATCGAATAGAGGAGAGACCCAGTACTTC	CASSLSNRGETQYF
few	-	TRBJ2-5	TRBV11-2	TGTGCCAGCAGCTCCCCCATCGGGGGCCAAGAGACCCAGTACTTC	CASSSPIGGQETQYF
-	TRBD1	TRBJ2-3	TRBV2	TGTGCCAGCATGGGACAGGGGACTAGCACAGATACGCAGTATTTT	CASMGQGTSTDTQYF
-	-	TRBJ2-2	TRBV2	TGTGCCAGCAGTGAAGCGGGACAAATAACCGGGGAGCTGTTTTTT	CASSEAGQITGELFF
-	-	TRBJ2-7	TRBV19	TGTGCCAGTAGTAAGTGGGCCGAAACCTATCCCCCACTCTACGAGCAGTACTTC	CASSKWAETYPPLYEQYF
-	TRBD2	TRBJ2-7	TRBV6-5	TGTGCCAGCAGTTCCACGGGGGGGCAGTACTTC	CASSSTGGQYF
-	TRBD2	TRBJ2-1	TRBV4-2	TGTGCCAGCAGCCCGACTAGGGGGCTTGAAATAGCGGGAGGTTTCCGGGCTTACAATGAGCAGTTCTTC	CASSPTRGLEIAGGFRAYNEQFF
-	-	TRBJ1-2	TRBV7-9	TGTGCCAGCAGCCCGAGAGGGCAGAACTATGGCTACACCTTC	CASSPRGQNYGYTF
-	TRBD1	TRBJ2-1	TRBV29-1	TGCAGCGTTGAATTGGGACAGGGGGCGGGTGAGCAGTTCTTC	CSVELGQGAGEQFF
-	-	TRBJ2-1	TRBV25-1	TGTGCCAGCAGTGAATTAGGGGTCCACAATGAGCAGTTCTTC	CASSELGVHNEQFF
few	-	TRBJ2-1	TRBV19	TGTGCCAGTCGGTCCGGGGGATCCTACAATGAGCAGTTCTTC	CASRSGGSYNEQFF
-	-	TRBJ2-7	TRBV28	TGTGCCAGCAGTTTATGGCGGGGTTACGAGCAGTACTTC	CASSLWRGYEQYF
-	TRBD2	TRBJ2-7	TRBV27	TGTGCCAGCAACAGCGGGAGCACCTACGAGCAGTACTTC	CASNSGSTYEQYF
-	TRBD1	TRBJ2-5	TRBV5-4	TGTGCCAGCAGCAAATGGACAGGGGGGTCGGAGACCCAGTACTTC	CASSKWTGGSETQYF
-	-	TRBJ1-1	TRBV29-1	TGCAGCGGCGCTGGACAGTTGAACACTGAAGCTTTCTTT	CSGAGQLNTEAFF
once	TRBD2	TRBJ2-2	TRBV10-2	TGCGCCAGCAGCGCGCTAGCGGGATGGACCGGGGAGCTGTTTTTT	CASSALAGWTGELFF
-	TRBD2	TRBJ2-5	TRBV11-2	TGTGCCAGCAGCCAGGGACTAATGGAGACCCAGTACTTC	CASSQGLMETQYF
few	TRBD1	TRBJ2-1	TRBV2	TGTGCCAGCGGAGACAGGGGCAATGAGCAGTTCTTC	CASGDRGNEQFF
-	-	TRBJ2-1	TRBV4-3	TGCGCCAGCAGCCAAGATTTCGTTGGGGATATGGGAGATGAGCAGTTCTTC	CASSQDFVGDMGDEQFF
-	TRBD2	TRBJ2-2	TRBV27	TGTGCCAGCTCCCGTGGGGGACTAGCGGGAGCCGGGGAGCTGTTTTTT	CASSRGGLAGAGELFF
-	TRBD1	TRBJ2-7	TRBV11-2	TGTGCCAGCAGCTTCGACAGGGTGGCTGACGAGCAGTACTTC	CASSFDRVADEQYF
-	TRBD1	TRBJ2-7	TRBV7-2	TGTGCCAGCAGCTTAGTGCAGGGGGCCTACGAGCAGTACTTC	CASSLVQGAYEQYF
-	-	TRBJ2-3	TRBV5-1	TGCGCCAGCAGCTTGGAACTAGCTCCGCAGTATTTT	CASSLELAPQYF
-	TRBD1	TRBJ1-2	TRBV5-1	TGCGCCAGCAGCTTGGGCTGGACAGGCTCTAACTATGGCTACACCTTC	CASSLGWTGSNYGYTF
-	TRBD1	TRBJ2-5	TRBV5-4	TGTGCCAGCAGCTTGCAGGGGGCGCTTGAGACCCAGTACTTC	CASSLQGALETQYF
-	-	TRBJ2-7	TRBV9	TGTGCCAGCAGCGTAGGAAGCGGTACAATCTCCTACGAGCAGTACTTC	CASSVGSGTISYEQYF
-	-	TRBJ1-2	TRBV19	TGTGCCAGCAGGATGGGGGGGGGAGGTGATGGCTACACCTTC	CASRMGGGGDGYTF
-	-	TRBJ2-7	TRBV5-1	TGCGCCAGCAGCTTGTCGGGAGTGACCTACGAGCAGTACTTC	CASSLSGVTYEQYF
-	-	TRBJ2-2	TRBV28	TGTGCCAGCAGTTTACTCCAGGGCAGCACCGGGGAGCTGTTTTTT	CASSLLQGSTGELFF
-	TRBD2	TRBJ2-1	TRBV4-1	TGCGCCAGCAGCCAAGGCCCCGCGGGAGTAAACAATGAGCAGTTCTTC	CASSQGPAGVNNEQFF
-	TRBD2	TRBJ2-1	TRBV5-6	TGTGCCAGCAGCTTGGAACTAGCGGGCTCCTACAATGAGCAGTTCTTC	CASSLELAGSYNEQFF
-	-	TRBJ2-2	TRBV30	TGTGCCTGGAGTCTAGCGTTGAACACCGGGGAGCTGTTTTTT	CAWSLALNTGELFF
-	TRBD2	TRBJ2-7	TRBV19	TGTGCCAGTAGTCCGGGGACTAGTGGCGAGCAGTACTTC	CASSPGTSGEQYF
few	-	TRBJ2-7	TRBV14	TGTGCCAGCAGCCACGGACAGCTTCAGTACTTC	CASSHGQLQYF
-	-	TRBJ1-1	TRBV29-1	TGCAGCGCTAGGGGGGGTCCGAACACTGAAGCTTTCTTT	CSARGGPNTEAFF
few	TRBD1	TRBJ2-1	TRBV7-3	TGTGCCAGCAGCTCCGGGACAGGGTTCAATGAGCAGTTCTTC	CASSSGTGFNEQFF
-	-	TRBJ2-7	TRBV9	TGTGCCAGCAGCGTAGCTCAAACAGGATTCTACGAGCAGTACTTC	CASSVAQTGFYEQYF
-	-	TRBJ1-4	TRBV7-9	TGTGCCAGCAGCACTAGTGGGAGAACTAATGAAAAACTGTTTTTT	CASSTSGRTNEKLFF
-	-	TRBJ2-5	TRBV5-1	TGCGCCAGCAGCTTGGACGGCGGGCCCTCGGAGACCCAGTACTTC	CASSLDGGPSETQYF
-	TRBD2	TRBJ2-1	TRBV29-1	TGCAGCGTAGACCGCGGACTAGCGGGAGGGGGTGAGCAGTTCTTC	CSVDRGLAGGGEQFF
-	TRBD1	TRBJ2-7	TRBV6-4	TGTGCCAGCACTCTACCAGGGACAGGGACATCCTACGAGCAGTACTTC	CASTLPGTGTSYEQYF
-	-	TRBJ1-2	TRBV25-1	TGTGCCAGCAGTGAAGGACAGTATTATGGCTACACCTTC	CASSEGQYYGYTF
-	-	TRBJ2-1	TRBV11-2	TGTGCCAGCAGCTTCCGTGGGGCAGGGGTAGGCGATGAGCAGTTCTTC	CASSFRGAGVGDEQFF
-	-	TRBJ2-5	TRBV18	TGTGCCAGCTCACCACAAACAGACCAAGAGACCCAGTACTTC	CASSPQTDQETQYF
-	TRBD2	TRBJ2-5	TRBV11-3	TGTGCCAGCAGCCCAAGGACTAGCCCAGGGGAGACCCAGTACTTC	CASSPRTSPGETQYF
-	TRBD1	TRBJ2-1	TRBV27	TGTGCCAGCAGTTTGTATTGGGACAGGGCAACCTACAATGAGCAGTTCTTC	CASSLYWDRATYNEQFF
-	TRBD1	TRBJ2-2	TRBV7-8	TGTGCCAGCAGCTTTAGAATAGGATCGGGACAGAGTACCCCCGGGGAGCTGTTTTTT	CASSFRIGSGQSTPGELFF